A selection of T cell receptor beta chains follows, all from one sample in a study of blood T cell repertoires in COVID-19. Repertoires were generated with immunoSEQ multiplex PCR, while TCRdb's copy carries only in-frame clones and drops some. The table records about 40,000 clones, roughly 84% of them present only once. Sequencing was carried out using peripheral blood. The receptor set was obtained from an older woman with acute or convalescent COVID-19. CDR3s include the opening cysteine and the closing phenylalanine or tryptophan. Fields, in order: CDR3 protein, CDR3 DNA, J gene, clone size, V gene, D gene. D genes are given only for firm matches. Size is stated for part of the rows, as once, few or many counts, or as a class when the clone is expanded.

CATSRLDRQETQYF TGTGCCACCAGCAGGCTCGACAGGCAAGAGACCCAGTACTTC TRBJ2-5 NA TRBV15 NA
CASSSAGQGQETQYF TGTGCCAGCAGTTCCGCGGGACAGGGGCAAGAGACCCAGTACTTC TRBJ2-5 NA TRBV27 TRBD1
CASSLGTEGSPLHF TGTGCTAGCAGCTTGGGGACAGAGGGCTCACCCCTCCACTTT TRBJ1-6 NA TRBV7-7 TRBD1
CASRSSGSGYEQYF TGTGCCAGTAGGTCTAGCGGGAGCGGCTACGAGCAGTACTTC TRBJ2-7 NA TRBV19 TRBD2
CASSLGVYEQFF TGCGCCAGCAGCTTAGGGGTATATGAGCAGTTCTTC TRBJ2-1 NA TRBV5-1 NA
CASSLFSGRSNEQFF TGTGCCAGCAGCTTGTTTAGCGGGAGGTCCAATGAGCAGTTCTTC TRBJ2-1 NA TRBV5-4 TRBD2
CASSPRVAGYEQFF TGTGCCAGCAGTCCCCGAGTGGCGGGATACGAGCAGTTCTTC TRBJ2-1 NA TRBV28 NA
CASSLGAGDTGELFF TGTGCCAGCAGCTTAGGAGCGGGAGACACCGGGGAGCTGTTTTTT TRBJ2-2 NA TRBV5-4 TRBD2
CASSVETGSTDTQYF TGTGCCAGCAGCGTAGAAACAGGGAGCACAGATACGCAGTATTTT TRBJ2-3 NA TRBV9 NA
CASSEPGESDEQFF TGTGCCAGCAGTGAACCCGGGGAGAGTGATGAGCAGTTCTTC TRBJ2-1 NA TRBV6-1 NA
CASKVAGANPYEQYF TGCGCCAGCAAAGTAGCGGGAGCCAACCCCTACGAGCAGTACTTC TRBJ2-7 NA TRBV5-1 TRBD2
CASSPGGAYGYTF TGTGCCAGCAGTCCAGGGGGCGCTTATGGCTACACCTTC TRBJ1-2 NA TRBV28 TRBD1
CASSPSGIGNTIYF TGTGCCAGCAGTCCGTCAGGCATCGGAAACACCATATATTTT TRBJ1-3 few TRBV5-5 NA
CASRGREGYTF TGTGCCAGCAGGGGGCGGGAAGGCTACACCTTC TRBJ1-2 NA TRBV28 NA
CASSLTGMNTEAFF TGTGCCAGCAGCCTGACAGGCATGAACACTGAAGCTTTCTTT TRBJ1-1 NA TRBV25-1 NA
CASSQTLMTSGLTDTQYF TGTGCCAGCAGCCAGACCCTAATGACTAGCGGGCTCACAGATACGCAGTATTTT TRBJ2-3 NA TRBV7-9 TRBD2
CASSYSGQPQHF TGTGCCAGCAGTTACTCGGGCCAGCCCCAGCATTTT TRBJ1-5 NA TRBV6-5 NA
CASSHDGQSSNQPQHF TGTGCCAGCAGCCACGACGGACAGTCTAGCAATCAGCCCCAGCATTTT TRBJ1-5 NA TRBV7-9 NA
CASSLGTSTDTQYF TGTGCCAGCAGTTTAGGGACTAGCACAGATACGCAGTATTTT TRBJ2-3 NA TRBV28 NA
CASSRVQDRPQETQYF TGTGCCAGCAGCAGAGTGCAGGACAGACCTCAAGAGACCCAGTACTTC TRBJ2-5 NA TRBV28 NA
CASSLVARRTGTGANVLTF TGTGCCAGCAGCTTAGTGGCCAGACGCACAGGGACTGGGGCCAACGTCCTGACTTTC TRBJ2-6 NA TRBV7-3 NA
CASSLAARGNQPQHF TGTGCCAGCAGCTTGGCCGCCAGGGGCAATCAGCCCCAGCATTTT TRBJ1-5 NA TRBV5-4 NA
CASSQGQGARGYTF TGTGCCAGCAGCCAGGGACAGGGGGCGCGTGGCTACACCTTC TRBJ1-2 NA TRBV7-9 TRBD1
CASRPLVLGSGIGTDTQYF TGCGCCAGCAGACCACTAGTGTTGGGTAGCGGGATAGGTACAGATACGCAGTATTTT TRBJ2-3 NA TRBV4-1 TRBD2
CSVEMGAGGGYEQYF TGCAGCGTTGAAATGGGAGCAGGGGGCGGGTACGAGCAGTACTTC TRBJ2-7 NA TRBV29-1 TRBD1